This T cell receptor (beta chain) was documented in a study of regulatory T cells in long-lasting Graves disease. Arm-PCR with iRepertoire HTBI primers amplified the CDR3 regions for these TCR beta libraries. TCRdb re-analysed the multiplex PCR reads in MiXCR, keeping a single row per CDR3 protein. Of roughly 250,000 distinct CDR3 sequences listed, under 20% are singletons. In its sample, this clonotype was seen a few times. Time point of the sample: newly diagnosed GD, antithyroid drugs for less than 3 months. RNA from PBMCs was the source of the TCR library. These same data were also listed under a study on T cells in Graves' hyperthyroidism and ophthalmopathy. That paper notes: Most clonotypes that expanded in the thyroid above 0.001 also showed up in blood.

The receptor comes from a woman aged 25 to 39 with Graves disease. Sequenced here: peripheral blood mononuclear cells (PBMCs), sampled at new diagnosis, from a patient treated with antithyroid drugs.

The CDR3 protein is CASASQSNQPQHF. The DNA for the CDR3 is TGTGCCAGTGCCAGCCAGAGCAATCAGCCCCAGCATTTT. The V gene is TRBV19, the J gene TRBJ1-5; D is uncertain. V was clipped by 8 bases and J by 1 base, with 9 bases between them. Germline V lookup: CDR1 LNHDA, CDR2 SQIVND (reference sequence). The CDR3 contains 13 residues.